This T cell receptor (beta chain) was identified in a study of blood T cell repertoires in COVID-19. Study-level information: T cells, B-cell-depleted T cells, or PBMCs provided the cDNA or gDNA that served as material.

In the original processing: The assay estimated nucleated cells by amplifying reference gene primers. The data were produced by immunoSEQ multiplex PCR, yet TCRdb's version contains in-frame clones alone and is incomplete. The V and J calls and clone size were taken over from that table, and D and trimming were inferred from the DNA. The sample yields around 230,000 clones, about nine tenths seen once. Participant reports of clinical history set cohort assignment. The clonotype originates from a man aged 18 to 35 with acute COVID-19. Sequencing input: PBMCs or T cells enriched from blood (not recorded which).

CDR3 bases: TGTGCCAGCAGTTTCTCTACGAATCAGCCCCAGCATTTT. It codes for CASSFSTNQPQHF. This chain connects TRBV28 to TRBJ1-5; D unresolved. CDR3 length: 13 residues. Trimming pared 3 bases from V and 4 bases from J, leaving 7 bases between. Germline values: CDR1 MDHEN, CDR2 SYDVKM.